The TCR beta chain described here comes from a study of cytomegalovirus exposure and HLA in healthy donors. Study findings and constraints: The authors later found TCR association rates varying by HLA locus, with DRB1 most and HLA-C fewest. In a later analysis, several top co-occurrence clusters appeared linked to parvovirus B19, influenza, CMV and Epstein-Barr virus.

PCR used 60 Vbeta primers and 13 Jbeta primers. The data were produced by immunoSEQ multiplex PCR, yet TCRdb's version contains in-frame clones alone and is incomplete. The sample includes approximately 160,000 clones, roughly 80% seen only once; the top ten take about 2%. The V gene's germline CDR1 is SGHTA and CDR2 FQGTGA. The CDR3 extends over 18 amino acids. Trimming at V came to 5 bases and at J to 7 bases, leaving 18 bases not matched to a gene. With regard to this clone: Its specificity is unknown.

Input material: PBMCs. This TCR was sampled from a human donor in good health. V and J are TRBV7-3 and TRBJ2-3; TRBD2 agrees at 10 bases. CDR3 sequence: CASSRHNPSGGAFYTQYF. The CDR3 DNA is TGTGCCAGCAGCCGACATAATCCGAGCGGGGGGGCCTTTTATACGCAGTATTTT.